The 11 T cell receptor beta chains given below trace back to one sample, sequenced in a study of T cells after yellow fever vaccination. Each CDR3 protein is one row after TCRdb ran MiXCR on the 5' RACE reads. The sample lists around 250,000 distinct CDR3 sequences, roughly 4.8% occurring once. The sequenced sample was CD4+ T cells sorted from PBMCs, obtained on the day of the yellow fever booster vaccination. Receptors originate from a man aged 18 to 29 who received the YFV17D yellow fever vaccine.

This clonotype showed up just a few times. The chain carries TRBV12-5 and TRBJ1-2, with 7 bases identical to TRBD1. CDR1 is LGHNT, CDR2 FRNRAP, per germline. The CDR3 has 14 amino acids. V gave up 5 bases and J gave up 1 base; unmatched junction bases: 4. CDR3 bases: TGTGCTAGTGGTAGGGGGCAGGGTAACTATGGCTACACCTTC. The encoded protein is CASGRGQGNYGYTF. Full variable domain (remainder filled in from reference TRBV12-5 and TRBJ1-2): DARVTQTPRHKVTEMGQEVTMRCQPILGHNTVFWYRQTMMQGLELLAYFRNRAPLDDSGMPKDRFSAEMPDATLATLKIQPSEPRDSAVYFCASGRGQGNYGYTFGSGTRLTVV.

This clonotype was counted once. V and J are TRBV11-2 and TRBJ2-3; D remains ambiguous. CDR1 is SGHAT, CDR2 FQNNGV, per germline. This CDR3 is built from 15 residues. Trimming left V 4 bases short and J 6 bases short, with 17 bases between. The CDR3 sequence is CASSSPRPLEDTQYF. The CDR3 DNA sequence: TGTGCCAGCAGCTCCCCCCGGCCGCTTGAGGATACGCAGTATTTT. The full variable domain, its missing parts supplied by reference TRBV11-2 and TRBJ2-3, is EAGVAQSPRYKIIEKRQSVAFWCNPISGHATLYWYQQILGQGPKLLIQFQNNGVVDDSQLPKDRFSAERLKGVDSTLKIQPAKLEDSAVYLCASSSPRPLEDTQYFGPGTRLTVL.

This clonotype was detected many times. CDR3 sequence (DNA): TGTGCCAGCAGTTGGACAGAATATGGCTACACCTTC. Translated: CASSWTEYGYTF. The J gene is TRBJ1-2, the V gene TRBV12-3 or TRBV12-4; possible D gene TRBD1, 6 bases. Trimming left V 4 bases short and J 5 bases short, with 8 bases between. This CDR3 has 12 amino acids.

This clonotype has just a few counts. The chain couples TRBV20-1 to TRBJ2-1; D may be TRBD1 or TRBD2 (5 bases each). Trimming took 0 bases from V and 2 from J, leaving 11 bases between them. The germline V gene encodes CDR1 DFQATT and CDR2 SNEGSKA (reference sequence). The CDR3 length is 15 residues. CDR3 nucleotide sequence: TGCAGTGCTAGAGATAGCAGGGACCCCTACAATGAGCAGTTCTTC. Translation gives CSARDSRDPYNEQFF.

The sample holds a few counts of this clonotype. This chain uses TRBV20-1 with TRBJ1-6; D not resolved. This CDR3 contains 14 residues. Trimming took 4 bases from V and 9 from J, leaving 16 bases between them. Germline V gene data show CDR1 as DFQATT and CDR2 as SNEGSKA (reference sequence). Here the CDR3 reads CSATNGRVGSPLHF. The CDR3 DNA is TGCAGTGCTACCAATGGGCGCGTCGGTTCACCCCTCCACTTT.

The sample holds many counts of this clonotype. The chain has TRBV7-2 and TRBJ2-5; D gene ambiguous. The length of the CDR3 is 13 residues. The germline V gene encodes CDR1 SGHTA and CDR2 FQGNSA. V was pared by 1 base and J by 5 bases, with 8 bases between. CDR3 amino acids: CASSLGFGETQYF. Written as DNA, the CDR3 is TGTGCCAGCAGCTTAGGGTTCGGGGAGACCCAGTACTTC.

This clonotype was seen many times. The rearrangement uses TRBV7-3 and TRBJ2-3; unclear D gene. Looked up from germline, CDR1 is SGHTA and CDR2 is FQGTGA. With 3 bases removed from V and 2 bases from J, the gap between germline ends came to 6 bases. CDR3 length equals 13 residues. This CDR3 is CASSFGPTDTQYF. The CDR3 coding sequence is TGTGCCAGCAGCTTTGGGCCCACAGATACGCAGTATTTT. Full variable domain (missing parts from reference TRBV7-3 and TRBJ2-3): GAGVSQTPSNKVTEKGKYVELRCDPISGHTALYWYRQSLGQGPEFLIYFQGTGAADDSGLPNDRFFAVRPEGSVSTLKIQRTERGDSAVYLCASSFGPTDTQYFGPGTRLTVL.

This clonotype was counted many times. The gene calls are TRBV18 and TRBJ1-6; D remains unclear. Trimming took off 3 bases at V and 14 bases at J, with 14 bases between the two ends. The CDR3 runs 13 residues. Germline V gives CDR1 KGHSH, CDR2 LQKENI. The CDR3 DNA reads as TGTGCCAGCTCACCCTCCAGCTCGTTCTCCCTCCACTTT. This codes for CASSPSSSFSLHF.

This clonotype was picked up a small number of times. V usage is TRBV5-4 and J usage is TRBJ2-3; a weak D match, TRBD2 (5 bases). The CDR3 sequence is 14 residues long. V lost 4 bases, J lost 5 bases, and 14 bases lay in between. The germline CDR1 and CDR2 sequences are SGHNT and YYREEE (reference sequence). The CDR3 protein is CASSTGSIGDTQYF. The CDR3 DNA reads TGTGCCAGCAGCACGGGGTCGATCGGAGATACGCAGTATTTT.

This clonotype was seen repeatedly, ten times or more. This chain joins TRBV7-2 and TRBJ1-2; the D is unclear. Germline V gene sequence: CDR1 SGHTA, CDR2 FQGNSA. V gave up 5 bases and J gave up 3 bases, with 4 bases separating them. The CDR3 is made up of 11 amino acids. The CDR3 loop is CASSLYYGYTF. For the CDR3, the DNA is TGTGCCAGCAGCCTATACTATGGCTACACCTTC.

The rearrangement joins TRBV7-2 to TRBJ2-1; D not certain. V shed 1 base and J shed 4 bases, with 8 bases lying between them. The CDR3 is 14 residues long. Germline-derived CDR1 and CDR2 are SGHTA and FQGNSA. The CDR3 protein is CASSLVAEYNEQFF. For the CDR3, the DNA is TGTGCCAGCAGCTTAGTCGCAGAGTACAATGAGCAGTTCTTC.